The 26 T cell receptor beta chains below all came from one sample that was sequenced in a study of blood T cell repertoires in COVID-19. The repertoire was sequenced with immunoSEQ multiplex PCR; TCRdb's copy has only in-frame clones and lacks some. The sample lists around 95,000 clones, just under 80% occurring once. The specimen sequenced was peripheral blood. Receptors were obtained from a woman in her 70s with acute or convalescent COVID-19.

The chain carries TRBV7-3 and TRBJ2-7, with TRBD2 identical over 7 bases. Unmatched junction bases numbered 5, after V lost 3 bases and J lost 0 bases. The CDR3 length is 15 residues. The germline gives CDR1 SGHTA, CDR2 FQGTGA. The CDR3 spells CASSLSGGISYEQYF. DNA for the CDR3: TGTGCCAGCAGCTTGTCCGGGGGGATCTCCTACGAGCAGTACTTC.

This chain joins TRBV11-2 and TRBJ2-7; D is ambiguous. Germline V lookup: CDR1 SGHAT, CDR2 FQNNGV. The length of the CDR3 is 13 residues. The V gene lost 0 bases and the J gene lost 5 bases, with 8 bases spanning the gap. The CDR3 reads CASSLDNLDEQYF. The CDR3 DNA reads as TGTGCCAGCAGCTTAGATAACTTGGACGAGCAGTACTTC.

This CDR3 reads CASSFQFQGAEAFF. DNA for the CDR3: TGTGCCAGCAGCTTCCAATTTCAGGGTGCTGAAGCTTTCTTT. The V call is TRBV11-2, the J call TRBJ1-1; D might be TRBD1 (5 bases). The V gene lost 3 bases and the J gene lost 6 bases, with 14 bases spanning the gap. The V gene's germline CDR1 is SGHAT and CDR2 FQNNGV. This CDR3 spans 14 amino acids.

The chain uses TRBV19 and TRBJ1-6; D is unresolved. This CDR3 has 14 residues. The V end lost 3 bases, the J end lost 14 bases, and 17 bases lay between the germline ends. Germline V gene data show CDR1 as LNHDA and CDR2 as SQIVND (reference sequence). The CDR3 loop reads CASSIDWGVAALHF. CDR3 sequence (DNA): TGTGCCAGTAGTATCGATTGGGGAGTCGCGGCCCTCCACTTT.

The gene calls are TRBV15 and TRBJ1-6; 10 bases map to TRBD1. Trimming took 1 base from V and 10 from J; bases not matched to a gene: 7. Germline CDR1 LNHNV, CDR2 YYDKDF (reference sequence). The CDR3 loop spans 16 amino acids. CDR3 sequence reads: CATSRGGTGEQSPLHF. DNA for the CDR3: TGTGCCACCAGCAGAGGGGGGACAGGGGAGCAGTCACCCCTCCACTTT.

This clone was detected only once. This sequence joins TRBV10-2 and TRBJ2-7; 7 positions agree with TRBD2. The CDR3 covers 14 residues. Per the germline V gene, CDR1 is WSHSY and CDR2 is SAAADI. V lost 6 bases to trimming and J lost 4 bases; unmatched junction nucleotides: 9. CDR3 in amino acids: CASSRGERGYEQYV. CDR3 nucleotide sequence: TGCGCCAGCAGCCGCGGAGAGCGGGGTTACGAGCAGTACGTC.

This chain joins TRBV19 and TRBJ1-1, with TRBD1 as a possible D gene (6 bases). The CDR3 has 14 residues. Germline lookup yields CDR1 LNHDA and CDR2 SQIVND (reference sequence). V lost 3 bases and J lost 3, with 11 bases in between. The CDR3 DNA reads as TGTGCCAGTAGTATGGGGGGGCACGACACTGAAGCTTTCTTT. This translates into CASSMGGHDTEAFF.

V is TRBV5-1 and J is TRBJ1-1; 7 nucleotides line up with TRBD1. Germline assignment: CDR1 SGHRS and CDR2 YFSETQ. Unmatched junction bases numbered 8, after V lost 7 bases and J lost 2 bases. The CDR3 is 14 residues long. As DNA, the CDR3 is TGCGCCAGCTCCCCCGGGGACAGAAACACTGAAGCTTTCTTT. Its translation: CASSPGDRNTEAFF. The full variable domain, with the rest looked up from reference TRBV5-1 and TRBJ1-1, is KAGVTQTPRYLIKTRGQQVTLSCSPISGHRSVSWYQQTPGQGLQFLFEYFSETQRNKGNFPGRFSGRQFSNSRSEMNVSTLELGDSALYLCASSPGDRNTEAFFGQGTRLTVV.

The CDR3 reads CASSRTSGNNEQFF. DNA of the CDR3: TGCGCCAGCAGTAGGACTAGCGGAAACAATGAGCAGTTCTTC. This chain links TRBV5-1 with TRBJ2-1, with TRBD2 matching 10 bases. Germline assignment: CDR1 SGHRS and CDR2 YFSETQ. The CDR3 totals 14 residues. V shed 5 bases and J 5 bases; nucleotides not matched to a gene: 4.

The genes are TRBV2 and TRBJ1-2; maybe TRBD1 (5 bases). V lost 6 bases and J 4 bases, leaving 12 bases between the germline ends. The CDR3 contains 13 residues. In germline, CDR1 is SNHLY, CDR2 FYNNEI. As DNA, the CDR3 is TGTGCCAGCAGCCTGGGGGGAAGCTATGGCTACACCTTC. It codes for CASSLGGSYGYTF.

The J gene is TRBJ2-6, the V gene TRBV5-1; 12 nucleotides line up with TRBD1. The CDR3 is 19 residues long. V trimming: 0 bases; J trimming: 4 bases; junction bases outside the gene matches: 8. Germline V gene lookup returns CDR1 SGHRS and CDR2 YFSETQ. CDR3 sequence: CASSLAGTGGFAGANVLTF. CDR3 DNA: TGCGCCAGCAGCTTGGCCGGGACAGGGGGCTTCGCCGGGGCCAACGTCCTGACTTTC.

The V and J genes are TRBV7-2 and TRBJ2-1; TRBD1 might be the D (6 bases). Per the germline V gene, CDR1 is SGHTA and CDR2 is FQGNSA. The CDR3 has 15 amino acids. The V end lost 2 bases, the J end lost 8 bases, and 16 bases lay between the germline ends. In DNA, the CDR3 is TGTGCCAGCAGCTTAAGGTGGGGGACACAAGATGAGCAGTTCTTC. This encodes CASSLRWGTQDEQFF.

V and J are TRBV24-1 and TRBJ2-5, with TRBD1 identical over 7 bases. After removal of 4 bases from V and 2 bases from J, the junction contained 12 bases not matched to a gene. CDR3 length: 17 residues. Germline V lookup: CDR1 KGHDR, CDR2 SFDVKD. CDR3 sequence (DNA): TGTGCCACCAGTGACAGAAATCCGGACAGGTCACAAGAGACCCAGTACTTC. Amino acid sequence: CATSDRNPDRSQETQYF.

The chain employs TRBV9 and TRBJ1-5; D is unclear. CDR1 is SGDLS, CDR2 YYNGEE, per germline. V shed 4 bases and J shed 5 bases, with 16 bases lying between them. This CDR3 comprises 15 residues. The DNA for the CDR3 is TGTGCCAGCAGCCCCTCAGCGGAAAAACATCAGCCCCAGCATTTT. Its protein is CASSPSAEKHQPQHF.

J is TRBJ2-1 and V is TRBV6-5; TRBD2 matches 8 bases. In germline, CDR1 is MNHEY, CDR2 SVGAGI. This CDR3 is built from 14 residues. Germline trimming cut 7 bases from V and 2 bases from J; bases unmatched to any gene: 4. CDR3 sequence: CASNGGAPYNEQFF. The CDR3 region has the DNA TGTGCCAGCAACGGGGGGGCCCCCTACAATGAGCAGTTCTTC.

This sequence joins TRBV2 and TRBJ1-1, with D maybe TRBD1 (5 bases). The CDR3 length is 14 residues. The V gene's germline CDR1 is SNHLY and CDR2 FYNNEI. V was shortened by 4 bases and J by 0 bases, with 9 bases between the two germline ends. The CDR3 nucleotides are TGTGCCAGCAGTGCGCAGGGCCTGAACACTGAAGCTTTCTTT. Amino acids: CASSAQGLNTEAFF.

The genes are TRBV20-1 and TRBJ1-2; 8 bases line up with TRBD1. CDR1 is DFQATT and CDR2 is SNEGSKA in the germline V gene (reference sequence). V gave up 6 bases and J gave up 7 bases; unmatched junction bases: 4. CDR3 length: 11 residues. The CDR3 protein is CSATGGLGYTF. CDR3 DNA sequence: TGCAGTGCCACAGGGGGACTTGGCTACACCTTC.

CDR3 region: CASSEPGDLVDEQYF. For the CDR3, the DNA is TGTGCCAGCAGTGAACCAGGGGACCTCGTCGACGAGCAGTACTTC. The chain combines TRBV6-1 with TRBJ2-7; tentative D call: TRBD1 (6 bases). From germline, CDR1 is MNHNS and CDR2 SASEGT. There are 15 residues in the CDR3. V lost 2 bases and J lost 5, with 16 bases in between.

V and J are TRBV7-2 and TRBJ1-2; 7 bases map to TRBD1. V lost 5 bases to trimming and J lost 5 bases; unmatched junction nucleotides: 11. CDR1 SGHTA and CDR2 FQGNSA come from the germline V gene. This CDR3 is 15 amino acids long. CDR3: CASSPDSGTAYGYTF. CDR3 DNA: TGTGCCAGCAGCCCTGACTCCGGGACAGCTTATGGCTACACCTTC.

The chain joins TRBV19 to TRBJ1-1, with D perhaps matching TRBD1 (6 bases). Between the trimmed V and J ends, which lost 4 bases and 6 bases, there was a span of 12 bases. CDR3 length: 13 residues. Germline CDR1 LNHDA, CDR2 SQIVND (reference sequence). This chain's CDR3 is CASSRTALAEAFF. The CDR3 bases are TGTGCCAGTAGTAGGACAGCCCTAGCTGAAGCTTTCTTT.

The chain recombines TRBV6-2 or TRBV6-3 with TRBJ2-1; a possible D gene is TRBD1 (5 bases). The V end lost 2 bases, the J end lost 15 bases, and 14 bases lay between the germline ends. Germline CDR1 and CDR2: MNHEY and SVGEGT. This CDR3 comprises 12 residues. The chain's CDR3 is CASSYLDSNWFF. CDR3 sequence (DNA): TGTGCCAGCAGTTACCTCGACAGTAACTGGTTCTTC.

The chain joins TRBV27 to TRBJ1-2, with 9 nucleotides matching TRBD1. CDR1 MNHEY and CDR2 SMNVEV come from the germline V gene (reference sequence). The CDR3 runs to 14 residues. V lost 3 bases and J lost 7; bases outside the gene matches: 6. CDR3 in DNA: TGTGCCAGCAGTTTTGACAGGGGGTTAGGTGGCTACACCTTC. This translates into CASSFDRGLGGYTF.

The chain combines TRBV27 with TRBJ1-6, with D perhaps matching TRBD1 (5 bases). The ends were cut back, 0 bases at V and 3 bases at J, with 12 bases in the middle. Germline assignment: CDR1 MNHEY and CDR2 SMNVEV (reference sequence). CDR3 length equals 17 residues. The CDR3 nucleotides read TGTGCCAGCAGTTTATCAGTAGGGGTTGGCTATAATTCACCCCTCCACTTT. This gives the protein CASSLSVGVGYNSPLHF.

V is TRBV27 and J is TRBJ2-1; TRBD2 aligns across 11 bases. The length of the CDR3 is 15 residues. V lost 6 bases to trimming and J lost 7 bases; unmatched junction nucleotides: 8. Per germline, CDR1 MNHEY and CDR2 SMNVEV (reference sequence). The CDR3 region is CASSSGLAARNEQFF. CDR3 coding DNA: TGTGCCAGCAGCTCGGGACTAGCGGCCAGGAATGAGCAGTTCTTC.

The chain carries TRBV3-1 (or the pseudogene TRBV3-2) and TRBJ1-1; TRBD1 aligns across 8 bases. The germline gives CDR1 LGHDT, CDR2 YNNKEL (reference sequence). This CDR3 is built from 14 residues. V shed 5 bases and J 1 base; nucleotides not matched to a gene: 3. The chain's CDR3 is CASSWGQANTEAFF. In nucleotides, the CDR3 is TGTGCCAGCAGCTGGGGACAGGCGAACACTGAAGCTTTCTTT.

This clone was counted between two and nine times. The V gene is TRBV11-3, the J gene TRBJ2-2; D possibly corresponds to TRBD1 (6 bases). Trimming took off 3 bases at V and 7 bases at J, with 18 bases between the two ends. The CDR3 is 16 amino acids. Germline assignment: CDR1 SGHNT and CDR2 YENEEA. The CDR3 reads CASSFGGRGRDGELFF. CDR3 in DNA: TGTGCCAGCAGCTTCGGCGGCAGGGGTAGGGACGGGGAGCTGTTTTTT. The full variable domain, its missing parts supplied by reference TRBV11-3 and TRBJ2-2, is EAGVVQSPRYKIIEKKQPVAFWCNPISGHNTLYWYLQNLGQGPELLIRYENEEAVDDSQLPKDRFSAERLKGVDSTLKIQPAELGDSAVYLCASSFGGRGRDGELFFGEGSRLTVL.